These 16 T cell receptor beta chains share one sample of origin, sequenced in a study of blood T cell repertoires in COVID-19. Profiled with immunoSEQ multiplex PCR; TCRdb holds only in-frame clones, not every one. The sample has over 150,000 clones; roughly 76% are singletons. The sequenced sample was peripheral blood. These receptors were obtained from a woman older than 75 with COVID-19, enrolled during active disease.

V is TRBV7-2 and J is TRBJ2-7; 7 nucleotides line up with TRBD1. Trimming took 7 bases from V and 0 from J; bases not matched to a gene: 6. This CDR3 has 14 residues. The germline CDR1 and CDR2 sequences are SGHTA and FQGNSA. CDR3 in amino acids: CASMPTGSSYEQYF. CDR3 DNA: TGTGCCAGCATGCCGACAGGGAGCTCCTACGAGCAGTACTTC.

The chain is built from TRBV15 and TRBJ2-1; 7 bases match TRBD2. With 0 bases clipped from V and 8 bases from J, the junction kept 4 bases outside the gene matches. The germline gives CDR1 LNHNV, CDR2 YYDKDF (reference sequence). This CDR3 is 14 amino acids long. The CDR3: CATSRDRTSDEQFF. The CDR3 DNA reads TGTGCCACCAGCAGAGACCGGACTAGTGATGAGCAGTTCTTC.

The chain couples TRBV28 to TRBJ1-5; D is undetermined. The CDR3 runs 9 residues. Germline loops: CDR1 MDHEN, CDR2 SYDVKM. V lost 7 bases, J lost 7 bases, and 2 bases lay in between. The CDR3 sequence is CASTQPQHF. CDR3 in DNA: TGTGCCAGCACACAGCCCCAGCATTTT.

This clone has only one observation. The gene calls are TRBV2 and TRBJ1-2; the match to TRBD1 covers 9 bases. The CDR3 totals 14 residues. Per the germline V gene, CDR1 is SNHLY and CDR2 is FYNNEI. The V and J ends lost 1 base and 5 bases, in that order; junction bases with no gene match: 2. The CDR3 reads CASSEEQGAYGYTF. DNA for the CDR3: TGTGCCAGCAGTGAAGAACAGGGGGCGTATGGCTACACCTTC.

The V call is TRBV12-3 or TRBV12-4, the J call TRBJ1-6, with 7 bases that match TRBD1. The CDR3 loop spans 13 amino acids. With V trimmed by 6 bases and J by 10 bases, 6 bases remained unmatched. CDR3 loop: CASRITGDSPLHF. CDR3 nucleotide sequence: TGTGCCAGCAGAATAACAGGGGACTCACCCCTCCACTTT.

This clone was found once. The J gene is TRBJ1-5, the V gene TRBV6-1; 12 nucleotides agree with TRBD1. CDR3 length equals 15 residues. Germline CDR1 reads MNHNS; CDR2 reads SASEGT. V was clipped by 2 bases and J by 7 bases; unmatched bases: 3. The CDR3 DNA sequence: TGTGCCAGCAGTGAACGGGACAGGGGGCGGCAGCCCCAGCATTTT. It encodes CASSERDRGRQPQHF.

This clone came up once. This sequence joins TRBV5-4 and TRBJ2-3, with TRBD1 matching 7 bases. CDR1 and CDR2 from the germline V gene are SGHNT and YYREEE (reference sequence). There are 15 residues in the CDR3. The V and J ends lost 0 bases and 6 bases, in that order; junction bases with no gene match: 7. CDR3 in amino acids: CASSLGGGRSDTQYF. CDR3 in DNA: TGTGCCAGCAGCTTGGGAGGGGGCCGGTCCGATACGCAGTATTTT.

This clone was counted only a few times. This chain uses TRBV19 with TRBJ1-1; 9 nucleotides align to TRBD1. Germline trimming cut 5 bases from V and 0 bases from J; bases unmatched to any gene: 4. This CDR3 is built from 15 residues. Germline V gives CDR1 LNHDA, CDR2 SQIVND (reference sequence). CDR3 sequence reads: CASSLGTGLNTEAFF. The CDR3 DNA reads TGTGCCAGTAGTCTCGGGACAGGGCTGAACACTGAAGCTTTCTTT. The variable domain in full, with the rest retrieved from reference TRBV19 and TRBJ1-1, is DGGITQSPKYLFRKEGQNVTLSCEQNLNHDAMYWYRQDPGQGLRLIYYSQIVNDFQKGDIAEGYSVSREKKESFPLTVTSAQKNPTAFYLCASSLGTGLNTEAFFGQGTRLTVV.

The chain couples TRBV28 to TRBJ2-1; a weak D match, TRBD1 (6 bases). Trimming shortened V by 1 base and J by 1 base, and 14 bases separated the two germline ends. This CDR3 has 17 residues. The germline V gene encodes CDR1 MDHEN and CDR2 SYDVKM. The CDR3 DNA sequence: TGTGCCAGCAGTTTATCAATCCTGGGGGCTTCCTACAATGAGCAGTTCTTC. Translation: CASSLSILGASYNEQFF.

This sequence joins TRBV28 and TRBJ1-1; 8 bases fit TRBD1. The CDR3 has 15 amino acids. Germline V gene data show CDR1 as MDHEN and CDR2 as SYDVKM. V lost 3 bases and J lost 4; bases outside the gene matches: 7. Here the CDR3 reads CASSFARGPGTEAFF. The CDR3 nucleotides read TGTGCCAGCAGTTTCGCCAGGGGGCCTGGCACTGAAGCTTTCTTT.

This sequence joins TRBV5-4 and TRBJ2-6; D unclear. CDR1 is SGHNT and CDR2 is YYREEE in the germline V gene (reference sequence). The CDR3 totals 14 residues. Trimming left V 10 bases short and J 0 bases short, with 11 bases between. In DNA, the CDR3 is TGTGCCGCGATCGAGAGCTCTGGGGCCAACGTCCTGACTTTC. Encoded protein: CAAIESSGANVLTF.

The CDR3: CASRNRGETNEKLFF. The DNA of the CDR3 is TGTGCCAGCAGAAACAGGGGTGAGACTAATGAAAAACTGTTTTTT. This chain connects TRBV6-5 to TRBJ1-4; 7 positions agree with TRBD1. Germline CDR1 and CDR2: MNHEY and SVGAGI. The CDR3 covers 15 residues. The trim removed 6 bases at V and 2 bases at J, leaving 6 bases unmatched.

The rearrangement uses TRBV14 and TRBJ1-1; TRBD1 matches 7 bases. Germline CDR1 and CDR2: SGHDN and FVKESK. This CDR3 is 16 amino acids long. Trimming cost V 4 bases and J 1 base; bases outside gene matches: 9. In DNA, the CDR3 is TGTGCCAGCAGCCCGTTTCCGGGACAGACGAACACTGAAGCTTTCTTT. Encoded protein: CASSPFPGQTNTEAFF. The complete variable domain, with remaining parts taken from reference TRBV14 and TRBJ1-1, reads EAGVTQFPSHSVIEKGQTVTLRCDPISGHDNLYWYRRVMGKEIKFLLHFVKESKQDESGMPNNRFLAERTGGTYSTLKVQPAELEDSGVYFCASSPFPGQTNTEAFFGQGTRLTVV.

The chain links TRBV19 to TRBJ2-1; 7 bases are shared with TRBD1. Per germline, CDR1 LNHDA and CDR2 SQIVND (reference sequence). The CDR3 consists of 15 residues. V was pared by 1 base and J by 4 bases, with 4 bases of the junction left unmatched. The CDR3 loop is CASSIGDSAYNEQFF. As DNA, the CDR3 is TGTGCCAGTAGTATAGGGGACAGCGCTTACAATGAGCAGTTCTTC.

This clone appeared a few times. CDR3 in DNA: TGTGCCAGCAGCTTAGGGGGACTTTCGGGAGGCTACACCTTC. Amino acids: CASSLGGLSGGYTF. The rearrangement uses TRBV7-9 and TRBJ1-2, with D perhaps TRBD1 (5 bases). V lost 1 base and J lost 8, with 14 bases in between. Germline V gives CDR1 SEHNR, CDR2 FQNEAQ (reference sequence). This CDR3 contains 14 residues.

V usage is TRBV10-3 and J usage is TRBJ1-2; the D gene is possibly TRBD1 (6 bases). The germline V gene encodes CDR1 ENHRY and CDR2 SYGVKD. The CDR3 length is 16 residues. V was pared by 6 bases and J by 0 bases, with 17 bases between. In nucleotides, the CDR3 is TGTGCCATCAGAAGGACAGTCAAGAGTGCTAACTATGGCTACACCTTC. It is translated as CAIRRTVKSANYGYTF.